Below, 30 T cell receptor beta chains from the same sample are listed, as sequenced in a study of shared clonotypes between healthy human individuals. Repertoires were generated with immunoSEQ multiplex PCR, while TCRdb's copy carries only in-frame clones and drops some. The sample lists under 200,000 clones, about 93% occurring once. Sequencing used naive CD4+ T cells sorted from blood. This sample's subset: CD45RA+ positively selected. The receptors were sampled from a woman aged 25 to 39 in good health.

CDR3 nucleotides: TGTGCCACCAGCAGAGATGGTCGGGGCAACGAGCAGTACTTC. Residues: CATSRDGRGNEQYF. The V gene is TRBV15, the J gene TRBJ2-5; D may match TRBD1 or TRBD2 (5 bases each). With the DNA end fitting TRBJ2-7 better, the J assignment may be wrong. The CDR3 is made up of 14 amino acids. CDR1 and CDR2 from the germline V gene are LNHNV and YYDKDF (reference sequence).

The CDR3 here is CASSEARVNTGELFF. The CDR3 DNA sequence: TGCGCCAGCAGTGAAGCTAGGGTGAACACCGGGGAGCTGTTTTTT. V usage is TRBV10-2 and J usage is TRBJ2-2, with D unresolved. CDR3 length equals 15 residues. V shed 3 bases and J shed 1 base, with 9 bases lying between them. Germline lookup yields CDR1 WSHSY and CDR2 SAAADI.

This clone occurred a few times. The V and J genes are TRBV4-1 and TRBJ2-7, with D tentatively TRBD2 (5 bases). The germline CDR1 and CDR2 sequences are MGHRA and YSYEKL. The length of the CDR3 is 15 residues. Trimming took 1 base from V and 0 from J, leaving 10 bases between them. For the CDR3, the DNA is TGCGCCAGCAGCCAAGGGGGAGTGTCCTCCTACGAGCAGTACTTC. Translation gives CASSQGGVSSYEQYF.

The chain recombines TRBV10-1 with TRBJ2-7; D possibly matches TRBD1 or TRBD2 (5 bases each). The germline V gene has CDR1 WNHNN and CDR2 SYGVQD (reference sequence). Deletions cut 5 bases from V and 2 bases from J, with 13 bases between. CDR3 length equals 14 residues. Here the CDR3 reads CASSKPGTTYEQYF. Here the CDR3 DNA reads TGCGCCAGCAGTAAGCCGGGGACCACCTACGAGCAGTACTTC.

This chain uses TRBV5-1 with TRBJ1-3; D might be TRBD1 (5 bases). The CDR3 spans 16 residues. CDR1 and CDR2 from the germline V gene are SGHRS and YFSETQ. Between the trimmed V and J ends, which lost 4 bases and 0 bases, there was a span of 14 bases. Here the CDR3 reads CASSGGDRSSGNTIYF. CDR3 nucleotide sequence: TGCGCCAGCAGCGGGGGGGACCGCAGCTCTGGAAACACCATATATTTT.

CDR3: CASSPWGAKTQYF. The CDR3 nucleotides read TGCGCCAGCAGCCCCTGGGGGGCCAAGACCCAGTACTTC. This rearrangement joins TRBV4-1 to TRBJ2-5; D may match TRBD1 or TRBD2 (6 bases each). The CDR3 sequence is 13 residues long. In germline, CDR1 is MGHRA, CDR2 YSYEKL. Trimming left V 4 bases short and J 6 bases short, with 12 bases between.

The chain employs TRBV6-6 and TRBJ1-6; D not certain. The CDR3 loop spans 13 amino acids. The ends were cut back, 8 bases at V and 4 bases at J, with 9 bases in the middle. Per germline, CDR1 MNHNY and CDR2 SVGAGI (reference sequence). CDR3 protein: CASWSTYNSPLHF. As DNA, the CDR3 is TGTGCCAGCTGGTCAACTTATAATTCACCCCTCCACTTT.

Concerning this clone: The sample has other DNA sequences that encode this CDR3 too. CDR3 residues: CASSLVSGSSYNEQFF. The CDR3 DNA sequence: TGCGCCAGCAGCTTGGTCAGCGGGAGCTCCTACAATGAGCAGTTCTTC. This chain uses TRBV5-1 with TRBJ2-1; 8 positions agree with TRBD2. There are 16 residues in the CDR3. J lost 0 bases, V lost 0 bases, and 2 bases had no gene match. Germline lookup yields CDR1 SGHRS and CDR2 YFSETQ.

The V and J genes are TRBV5-1 and TRBJ1-1, with a weak D call TRBD1 (6 bases). Germline CDR1 reads SGHRS; CDR2 reads YFSETQ. The CDR3 contains 14 residues. Trimming took off 3 bases at V and 5 bases at J, with 14 bases between the two ends. The CDR3, as DNA: TGCGCCAGCAGCTGGACATTACAGGGAACTGAAGCTTTCTTT. This gives the protein CASSWTLQGTEAFF. Supplemented by reference TRBV5-1 and TRBJ1-1, the full variable domain reads KAGVTQTPRYLIKTRGQQVTLSCSPISGHRSVSWYQQTPGQGLQFLFEYFSETQRNKGNFPGRFSGRQFSNSRSEMNVSTLELGDSALYLCASSWTLQGTEAFFGQGTRLTVV.

V is TRBV7-8 and J is TRBJ1-4; possible D gene TRBD1, 5 bases. The CDR3 consists of 14 residues. Germline V gene data show CDR1 as SGHVS and CDR2 as FQNEAQ. Trimming took 5 bases from V and 2 from J, leaving 9 bases between them. CDR3 residues: CASSVGRTNEKLFF. The CDR3 DNA reads as TGTGCCAGCAGCGTGGGACGGACTAATGAAAAACTGTTTTTT. The full variable domain, its missing parts supplied by reference TRBV7-8 and TRBJ1-4, is GAGVSQSPRYKVAKRGQDVALRCDPISGHVSLFWYQQALGQGPEFLTYFQNEAQLDKSGLPSDRFFAERPEGSVSTLKIQRTQQEDSAVYLCASSVGRTNEKLFFGSGTQLSVL.

The chain joins TRBV28 to TRBJ1-2; 10 bases are a match to TRBD1. The length of the CDR3 is 13 residues. Germline-derived CDR1 and CDR2 are MDHEN and SYDVKM. With V trimmed by 9 bases and J by 8 bases, 9 bases remained unmatched. CDR3 protein: CASMDRGKIGYTF. CDR3 bases: TGTGCCAGTATGGACAGGGGGAAAATCGGCTACACCTTC.

V gene TRBV6-1 combines with J gene TRBJ2-7; TRBD2 aligns across 12 bases. There are 15 residues in the CDR3. V trimming: 0 bases; J trimming: 7 bases; junction bases outside the gene matches: 4. In germline, CDR1 is MNHNS, CDR2 SASEGT. In DNA form, the CDR3 reads TGTGCCAGCAGTGAAGCGACTAGCGGGGGTTTGGAGCAGTACTTC. It is translated as CASSEATSGGLEQYF.

This rearrangement joins TRBV18 to TRBJ2-7; possibly TRBD1 for D (6 bases). Looked up from germline, CDR1 is KGHSH and CDR2 is LQKENI. This CDR3 spans 15 amino acids. V was trimmed by 0 bases and J by 4 bases, leaving 13 bases between them. The CDR3 region is CASSPPGQGLYEQYF. CDR3 coding DNA: TGTGCCAGCTCACCACCGGGGCAGGGGTTATACGAGCAGTACTTC.

The chain has TRBV19 and TRBJ2-3; no clear D gene. This CDR3 contains 14 residues. Trimming left V 3 bases short and J 2 bases short, with 9 bases between. The germline CDR1 and CDR2 sequences are LNHDA and SQIVND (reference sequence). The CDR3 sequence: CASSIVGVTDTQYF. DNA of the CDR3: TGTGCCAGTAGTATCGTCGGAGTCACAGATACGCAGTATTTT. Looking up the rest from reference TRBV19 and TRBJ2-3 gives the full variable domain: DGGITQSPKYLFRKEGQNVTLSCEQNLNHDAMYWYRQDPGQGLRLIYYSQIVNDFQKGDIAEGYSVSREKKESFPLTVTSAQKNPTAFYLCASSIVGVTDTQYFGPGTRLTVL.

This clone was seen a handful of times. CDR3 protein: CASSYTGTGEYEQYF. Here the CDR3 DNA reads TGTGCCAGCAGCTACACCGGGACAGGGGAATACGAGCAGTACTTC. J is TRBJ2-7 and V is TRBV7-9; 10 bases fit TRBD1. Germline V gene data show CDR1 as SEHNR and CDR2 as FQNEAQ (reference sequence). The CDR3 covers 15 residues. V gave up 4 bases and J gave up 4 bases; unmatched junction bases: 7.

The chain has TRBV13 and TRBJ2-5; 11 bases are a match to TRBD1. The DNA end is a closer match to TRBJ2-7, so the J assignment may be wrong. The CDR3 runs to 16 residues. Per germline, CDR1 PRHDT and CDR2 FYEKMQ (reference sequence). CDR3 bases: TGTGCCAGCAGCTTAGGCCGGGACAGGGGGACCTACGAGCAGTACTTC. Residues: CASSLGRDRGTYEQYF.

This sequence joins TRBV4-1 and TRBJ2-7; D is undetermined. V lost 2 bases and J lost 8, with 13 bases in between. CDR1 and CDR2 (germline): MGHRA, YSYEKL. This CDR3 has 13 amino acids. The DNA for the CDR3 is TGCGCCAGCAGCCAACCTACTGGCTCGCAGCAGTACTTC. Encoded protein: CASSQPTGSQQYF.

V usage is TRBV5-4 and J usage is TRBJ2-1, with 9 bases aligning to TRBD2. The CDR3 is made up of 17 amino acids. From germline, CDR1 is SGHNT and CDR2 YYREEE (reference sequence). J was trimmed by 8 bases and V by 0 bases; bases with no gene match: 12. CDR3 amino acids: CASSLARASGKVDEQFF. As DNA, the CDR3 is TGTGCCAGCAGCTTGGCCAGGGCTAGCGGGAAGGTCGATGAGCAGTTCTTC.

V is TRBV5-4 and J is TRBJ1-3; D call uncertain. Trimming shortened V by 3 bases and J by 0 bases, and 10 bases separated the two germline ends. CDR3 length equals 15 residues. The germline V gene encodes CDR1 SGHNT and CDR2 YYREEE (reference sequence). The CDR3 sequence is CASSSLSGSGNTIYF. Here the CDR3 DNA reads TGTGCCAGCAGCTCCCTGTCGGGCTCTGGAAACACCATATATTTT.

This clone was observed a single time. The chain recombines TRBV28 with TRBJ1-2; D call uncertain. The ends were cut back, 3 bases at V and 2 bases at J, with 10 bases in the middle. The CDR3 contains 14 residues. Germline CDR1 and CDR2: MDHEN and SYDVKM. The CDR3 spells CASSLPGSNYGYTF. Here the CDR3 DNA reads TGTGCCAGCAGTTTGCCGGGGTCGAACTATGGCTACACCTTC.

V is TRBV19 and J is TRBJ1-5; the match to TRBD1 covers 10 bases. After removal of 5 bases from V and 4 bases from J, the junction contained 8 bases not matched to a gene. CDR3 length: 16 residues. The germline V gene has CDR1 LNHDA and CDR2 SQIVND (reference sequence). The CDR3 loop reads CASSELRQGANQPQHF. CDR3 bases: TGTGCCAGTAGTGAACTACGACAGGGGGCTAATCAGCCCCAGCATTTT. Using reference TRBV19 and TRBJ1-5 for the parts outside the CDR3, the full variable domain is DGGITQSPKYLFRKEGQNVTLSCEQNLNHDAMYWYRQDPGQGLRLIYYSQIVNDFQKGDIAEGYSVSREKKESFPLTVTSAQKNPTAFYLCASSELRQGANQPQHFGDGTRLSIL.

The chain is built from TRBV4-1 and TRBJ1-1; 7 positions agree with TRBD1. Germline V CDR1 and CDR2: MGHRA, YSYEKL. The CDR3 loop spans 17 amino acids. The V and J ends lost 3 bases and 4 bases, in that order; junction bases with no gene match: 14. CDR3 region: CASSQKVTGFPGTEAFF. The DNA for the CDR3 is TGCGCCAGCAGCCAGAAGGTGACAGGGTTCCCCGGCACTGAAGCTTTCTTT.

This chain links TRBV25-1 with TRBJ2-7; a weak D match, TRBD1 (5 bases). The V gene lost 5 bases and the J gene lost 0 bases, with 14 bases spanning the gap. Germline V CDR1 and CDR2: MGHDK, SYGVNS. This CDR3 is 15 amino acids long. Here the CDR3 reads CASSRGGAFSYEQYF. The CDR3 DNA reads TGTGCCAGCAGTCGCGGTGGGGCCTTCTCCTACGAGCAGTACTTC.

V usage is TRBV9 and J usage is TRBJ2-3; D gene uncertain. Germline CDR1 SGDLS, CDR2 YYNGEE. Trimming pared 0 bases from V and 5 bases from J, leaving 4 bases between. This CDR3 comprises 12 residues. The CDR3, as DNA: TGTGCCAGCAGCGTAGGACAAGATACGCAGTATTTT. This sequence encodes CASSVGQDTQYF.

This rearrangement joins TRBV10-3 to TRBJ1-5; possible D gene TRBD1, 6 bases. V shed 2 bases and J shed 5 bases, with 13 bases lying between them. CDR1 and CDR2 (germline): ENHRY, SYGVKD. This CDR3 has 15 amino acids. CDR3 sequence: CAISETSAGDQPQHF. CDR3 bases: TGTGCCATCAGTGAGACCTCGGCAGGGGATCAGCCCCAGCATTTT.

This chain joins TRBV2 and TRBJ2-1, with TRBD2 as a possible D gene (5 bases). CDR3 length: 15 amino acids. Germline CDR1 is SNHLY and CDR2 is FYNNEI. V lost 7 bases to trimming and J lost 1 base, with 14 bases between them. The CDR3 coding sequence is TGTGCCAGCACCCGGGAATCCCAATCCTACAATGAGCAGTTCTTC. Translation: CASTRESQSYNEQFF.

This clone was counted only a few times. This sequence joins TRBV7-2 and TRBJ2-7; TRBD2 matches at 11 bases. The CDR3 length is 15 residues. J gave up 3 bases and V 5 bases, and 6 bases lay outside the gene matches. Germline lookup yields CDR1 SGHTA and CDR2 FQGNSA. The CDR3 DNA reads TGTGCCAGCAGCAATAGCGGGAGGGCCCTCTACGAGCAGTACTTC. Translated: CASSNSGRALYEQYF.

The CDR3 protein is CASSPWMGFQGASYEQYF. The CDR3 coding sequence is TGTGCCAGCAGCCCTTGGATGGGGTTCCAGGGGGCTTCCTACGAGCAGTACTTC. This chain uses TRBV7-8 with TRBJ2-7, with 8 bases that match TRBD1. The CDR3 covers 18 residues. Trimming at V came to 5 bases and at J to 1 base, leaving 16 bases not matched to a gene. The V gene's germline CDR1 is SGHVS and CDR2 FQNEAQ.

The chain joins TRBV10-1 to TRBJ2-5; D is possibly TRBD2 (5 bases). The J call may be incorrect, as the DNA end agrees better with TRBJ2-7. The CDR3 is 15 residues long. Germline lookup yields CDR1 WNHNN and CDR2 SYGVQD (reference sequence). DNA for the CDR3: TGCGCCAGCAGTCACGACATCGAGGGATTCTACGAGCAGTACTTC. Amino acid sequence: CASSHDIEGFYEQYF.

The chain carries TRBV6-4 and TRBJ2-1, with D maybe TRBD1 (6 bases). Trimming cost V 5 bases and J 2 bases, with 16 bases left between them. CDR1 and CDR2 from the germline V gene are MRHNA and SNTAGT. The CDR3 has 16 residues. The CDR3 reads CASSSSGTPTYNEQFF. The CDR3 DNA sequence: TGTGCCAGCAGTTCCTCCGGGACACCAACCTACAATGAGCAGTTCTTC.